This T cell receptor (beta chain) stems from a study of CD4 T cells in relation to SARS-CoV-2 and coronaviruses. The ends were cut back, 4 bases at V and 2 bases at J, with 16 bases in the middle. Germline V gene sequence: CDR1 SGHRS, CDR2 YFSETQ. This CDR3 region has 15 residues. Naive and memory CD4+ T cells came from enriched cryopreserved PBMCs. Findings and caveats of the study: Around 62% of donors had memory CD4+ clonotypes crossrecognizing SARS-CoV-2 and common cold coronavirus spike.

Sequenced by immunoSEQ multiplex PCR; TCRdb stores in-frame clones only, minus some. This table has 37,000 or so clones, roughly 85% appearing once. With regard to this clone: What it recognizes is unknown.

The chain couples TRBV5-1 to TRBJ2-7; D is perhaps TRBD2 (5 bases). Input material: naive CD4+ T cells from PBMCs, cultured in vitro. As to subset: naive CD4+ T cells isolated by negative enrichment. The sequence came from an adult with COVID-19. The CDR3 bases are TGCGCCAGCAGCCCGGCGGGTAGCGAGCCCTACGAGCAGTACTTC. Translating gives CASSPAGSEPYEQYF.